The T cell receptor beta chain described here comes from a study of cytomegalovirus exposure and HLA in healthy donors (dated by TCRdb to about 2017). At the level of the whole study: In an earlier analysis of approximately 500 of the donors, 276 Gb of sequence data and approximately 120 million unique TCR beta sequences from 150 million to 200 million T cells were reported. Around 320 gigabases of sequencing data and approximately 84 million unique TCR sequences were included in an early release covering about 620 HLA-typed donors. Of the 300 to 450 genotyped donors, approximately 82% fell in the genetic ancestry cluster associated with self-reported Caucasian donors. The study was designed to test whether signatures of past pathogen exposure could be identified by cataloging public T cell receptors. The T cell repertoires of under 750 subjects were profiled by immunosequencing and related to cytomegalovirus serostatus. Along with the approximately 600-subject first cohort, a separate validation cohort of over a hundred different subjects was used. The study combined high-throughput TCR immunosequencing, statistical association of individual TCRs with disease status, and machine learning to predict cytomegalovirus infection status. A later analysis re-analyzed previously published TCR beta repertoires from 666 donors and added high-resolution HLA genotyping to study TCR occurrence patterns. The later analysis used no new phenotypic data to find candidate immune exposures, relying instead on TCR beta sequences and their occurrence across donors. In an earlier analysis of 550 to 700 of the donors, high-throughput TCR beta sequencing was used to judge whether each TCR beta V gene segment behaved as functional or pseudogenic. Donor age, sex, ethnicity and CMV serostatus were compiled alongside the repertoire data. A later genetic analysis used genome-wide SNP genotypes for about 60% of the roughly 670 donors, treating that subset as a discovery cohort. Every repertoire in the discovery cohort had been generated on one and the same sequencing platform. HLA typing covered class I and class II loci at four-digit resolution. Typing coverage differed by locus: A, B, C, DRB1 and DQB1 were typed in about 620-640 donors, DQA1 in about 500, DPA1 in roughly 590, and DPB1 in 450 to 480. Roughly five DR-DQ haplotypes were treated as single units for association and clustering because of strong linkage in the cohort. Among about 370 genotyped donors of the cohort, an average of approximately 240,000 unique TCR beta nucleotide sequences was sequenced per donor, of which 15% to 20% were non-productive.

Library preparation was by the immunoSEQ multiplex PCR assay. For the multiplex PCR, a mixture combining 60 forward primers for TCR Vbeta segments and 13 reverse primers for TCR Jbeta segments was used. Amplification of the CDR3 region of rearranged TCR beta genes was performed with a multiplex PCR assay on genomic DNA. On the Illumina HiSeq System, the amplified TCR beta libraries were sequenced as 87-base-pair reads. The study's processing was this. In a later analysis, approximately 74 million unique TCR beta chains were counted across the roughly 610 repertoires, and roughly 10 million of these chains were shared by at least two donors. A nearest-neighbor algorithm error-corrected the raw reads and collapsed the reads into unique sequences, merging closely related sequences to remove PCR and sequencing errors. V, D and J gene segments were assigned by aligning CDR3 sequences to IMGT reference sequences. For a sequence to be retained, a match of at least six nucleotides to both a V gene segment and a J gene segment was required. Rearrangements were called productive when the CDR3 lacked stop codons and stayed in frame with V and J; all others were non-productive. Following IMGT convention, CDR3 was defined as the stretch from the second conserved V-encoded cysteine up to the conserved J-encoded phenylalanine. Sequences without an unambiguous match to a single V gene segment were excluded from the earlier analysis of 587 of the donors. In an earlier analysis of 587 of the donors, a V segment was called functional when productive rearrangements were above 56.7%, and segregating when the standard deviation between donors exceeded 5%. A statistical classification framework was developed to diagnose cytomegalovirus status using the catalog of TCR beta chain sequences. In a later analysis, TCR nucleotide sequences were compared against IMGT/GENE-DB human TR gene sequences so that V and J genes could be assigned. Using the TCRdist pipeline, a later analysis assigned CDR3 sequences along with most-parsimonious VDJ recombination scenarios. A later analysis defined each TCR beta chain by its CDR3 amino acid sequence plus V-gene family, and excluded reads lacking a unique V-gene family. A later analysis removed several hundred highly shared, low-generation-probability nucleotide sequences to deal with suspected cross-contamination and a sequencing artifact. For each public chain, a later analysis derived a clonal expansion index from normalized ranks of inferred template counts within each repertoire. Generation probabilities in a later analysis came from a VDJ recombination model fitted to out-of-frame rearrangements, and those results were checked against IGoR. A later analysis scored TCR-TCR, TCR-HLA and TCR-CMV co-occurrence with hypergeometric tests, applying a repertoire-size bias correction to TCR pairs. False discovery rates were estimated in a later analysis by permuting HLA or CMV assignments 20 times. In a later analysis, co-occurring TCRs were grouped with DBSCAN, and TCRdist sequence similarity was added when clustering was performed within HLA-allele-positive subsets. For co-occurrence clustering, repertoires with fewer than 30,000 or more than 120,000 public chains were excluded, along with several repertoires with anomalous nucleotide sharing. TCRdb provides this immuneACCESS table in a form limited to in-frame rearrangements. Some clones are lacking; in checked studies, under half of them reflect an unresolved V gene, and why the rest are absent is not known. V and J calls and clone size are those listed in that table; D and trimming were worked out from the DNA. The sample has about 80,000 clones on record, 79% of them singletons. The leading ten clones occupy about 22% of the sample.

Regarding this clone: Its antigen is currently not known. Base qualities are not recorded, but no much larger clone differs from it by a single base.

The germline V and J ends show losses of 4 bases and 0 bases respectively, and no gene match explains 8 bases of the junction. Reading from cysteine to phenylalanine, the CDR3 counts 17 amino acids. The entry retains the CDR3 DNA only, 51 bases that are in frame from base 1. The germline V gene yields SGHDT for CDR1 and YYEEEE for CDR2. Broad study findings and their caveats: When HLA alleles, especially DR and DQ, strongly co-occurred, TCR associations were difficult to assign to individual alleles. Because counts were too low, seventeen rarely observed V segments, including chromosome 9 orphons, were excluded from the earlier analysis of a few hundred of the donors. In both the original and validation cohorts, the classifier was reported to diagnose cytomegalovirus status with high specificity and sensitivity. A later analysis associated 16,951 TCR beta sequences with specific HLA alleles at a false discovery rate of 0.05. While some public TCRs were present in many individuals, most TCR sequences turned up only very rarely across donors. A later analysis found that HLA-associated TCR beta chains were more clonally expanded and had lower generation probabilities than equally common non-associated chains. The authors suggested that the approach could potentially be generalized to other disease states and immunological phenotypes. Linkage disequilibrium might explain the correlated functional status among segregating V segments, but an unknown experimental factor could not be excluded. A cluster of highly shared sequence variants was judged likely to represent a technical artifact of the sequencing pipeline. A further reported finding was that TCR beta sequences accurately predicted the HLA-A and HLA-B alleles for most subjects in the first cohort. A few of the identified cytomegalovirus-associated TCR beta chains were confirmed in vitro to be specific for cytomegalovirus antigens. Broadly in line with IMGT annotations, most TCR beta V segments showed up in productive rearrangements about 87% or about 30% of the time in an earlier analysis of a few hundred of the donors. A later analysis found that most CMV-associated TCR beta chains appeared HLA-restricted, with HLA associations seemingly driven largely by CMV exposure. According to a later analysis, parvovirus B19, influenza, CMV and Epstein-Barr virus appeared linked to several top co-occurrence clusters. A total of 164 TCR beta chains were listed by the study as associated with cytomegalovirus. Some IMGT-functional V segments, including TRBV6-2 and TRBV6-3, could not be distinguished by the 87-base-pair reads and were therefore excluded. Compared with the roughly 670-donor mean, donors in an Asian-associated ancestry cluster had fewer N-insertions in productive TCRs, according to a later genetic analysis. According to a later analysis, TCR association rates differed among HLA loci, with DRB1 alleles showing the most associated TCRs and HLA-C alleles showing the fewest. The cohort was sequenced for TCR beta chains only, and without alpha or paired-chain data the features that could be detected were limited. Because HLA typing was unavailable for some donors at each locus, only the typed subset was used in association tests. For the cohort, immune exposure information was limited to CMV serostatus. In a later genetic analysis, a missense DCLRE1C variant was associated with V-gene and J-gene trimming of TCR beta chains, and the association was replicated in an independent cohort. Roughly uniform sequencing depth across donors was assumed in presence/absence analyses, although this assumption may not hold.

In total, more than 500 healthy bone marrow donors made up the cohort. Cohort members were all nominally healthy when sampled, although unrecorded immune exposures were likely present. The donor was CMV seropositive and was included in the group of 250 to 350 seropositive cohort members. Each donor provided a peripheral blood sample, and peripheral blood mononuclear cells were used for TCR beta sequencing. The Qiagen DNeasy Blood Extraction Kit was used to extract genomic DNA from the blood cell samples. The clonotype comes from a woman aged 35 to 49 in good health and CMV-seropositive. The chain employs TRBV5-6 and TRBJ1-4, with 8 central nucleotides matching TRBD1. The source material was PBMCs. CDR3 reads: CASSHGQGHATNEKLFF. At the DNA level, the sequence is TGTGCCAGCAGCCACGGACAGGGCCATGCAACTAATGAAAAACTGTTTTTT.